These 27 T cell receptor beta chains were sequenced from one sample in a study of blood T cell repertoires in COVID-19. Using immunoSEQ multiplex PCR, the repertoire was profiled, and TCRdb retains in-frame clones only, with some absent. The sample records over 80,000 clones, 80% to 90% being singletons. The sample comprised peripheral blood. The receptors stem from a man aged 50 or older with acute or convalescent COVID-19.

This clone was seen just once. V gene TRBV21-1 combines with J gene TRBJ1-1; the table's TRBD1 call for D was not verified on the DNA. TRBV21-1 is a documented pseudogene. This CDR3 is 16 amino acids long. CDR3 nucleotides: TGTGCCAGCAGCAAAGGGACAGGGATTTTGAACACTGAAGCTTTCTTT. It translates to CASSKGTGILNTEAFF.

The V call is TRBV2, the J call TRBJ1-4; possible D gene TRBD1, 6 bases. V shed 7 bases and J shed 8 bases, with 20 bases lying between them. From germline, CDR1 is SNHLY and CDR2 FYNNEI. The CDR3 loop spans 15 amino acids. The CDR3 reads CASIPVGGHQEKLFF. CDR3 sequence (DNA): TGTGCCAGCATCCCGGTAGGGGGACATCAAGAAAAACTGTTTTTT.

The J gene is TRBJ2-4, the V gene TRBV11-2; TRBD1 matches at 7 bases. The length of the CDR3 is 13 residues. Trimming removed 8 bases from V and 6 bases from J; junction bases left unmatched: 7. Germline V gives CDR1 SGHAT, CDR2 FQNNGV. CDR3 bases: TGTGCCAGCTCACGGGGACAGATAAACATTCAGTACTTC. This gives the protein CASSRGQINIQYF. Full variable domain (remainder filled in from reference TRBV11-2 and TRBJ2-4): EAGVAQSPRYKIIEKRQSVAFWCNPISGHATLYWYQQILGQGPKLLIQFQNNGVVDDSQLPKDRFSAERLKGVDSTLKIQPAKLEDSAVYLCASSRGQINIQYFGAGTRLSVL.

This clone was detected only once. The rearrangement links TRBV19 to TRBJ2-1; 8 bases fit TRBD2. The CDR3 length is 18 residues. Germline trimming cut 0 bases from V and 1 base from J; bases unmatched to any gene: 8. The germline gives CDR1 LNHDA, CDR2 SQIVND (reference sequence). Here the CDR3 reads CASSIEGSSGGSYNEQFF. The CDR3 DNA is TGTGCCAGTAGTATAGAAGGGTCCAGCGGGGGTTCCTACAATGAGCAGTTCTTC.

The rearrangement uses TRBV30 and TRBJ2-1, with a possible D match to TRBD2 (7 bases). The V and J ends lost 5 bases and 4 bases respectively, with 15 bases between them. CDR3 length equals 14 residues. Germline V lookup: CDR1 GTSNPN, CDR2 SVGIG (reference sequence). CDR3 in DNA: TGTGCCTGGGAACGGGCGGGGGCATACAATGAGCAGTTCTTC. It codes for CAWERAGAYNEQFF. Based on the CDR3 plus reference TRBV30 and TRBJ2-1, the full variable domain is SQTIHQWPATLVQPVGSPLSLECTVEGTSNPNLYWYRQAAGRGLQLLFYSVGIGQISSEVPQNLSASRPQDRQFILSSKKLLLSDSGFYLCAWERAGAYNEQFFGPGTRLTVL.

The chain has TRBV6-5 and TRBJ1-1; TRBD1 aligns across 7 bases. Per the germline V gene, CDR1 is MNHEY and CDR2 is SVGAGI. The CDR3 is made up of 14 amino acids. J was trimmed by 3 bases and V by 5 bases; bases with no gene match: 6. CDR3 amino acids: CASSTRQGDTEAFF. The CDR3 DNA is TGTGCCAGCAGTACCCGACAGGGAGACACTGAAGCTTTCTTT.

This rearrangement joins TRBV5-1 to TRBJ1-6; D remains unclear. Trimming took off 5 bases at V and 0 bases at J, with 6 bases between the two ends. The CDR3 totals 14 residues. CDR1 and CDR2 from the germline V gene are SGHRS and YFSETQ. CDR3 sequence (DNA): TGCGCCAGCAGTAGCAGCTCCTATAATTCACCCCTCCACTTT. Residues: CASSSSSYNSPLHF.

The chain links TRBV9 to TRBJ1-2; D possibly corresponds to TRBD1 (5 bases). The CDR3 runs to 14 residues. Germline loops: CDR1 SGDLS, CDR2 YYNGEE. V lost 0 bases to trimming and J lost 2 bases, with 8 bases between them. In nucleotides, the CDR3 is TGTGCCAGCAGCGTAGAAGCAGGGAACTATGGCTACACCTTC. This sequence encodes CASSVEAGNYGYTF.

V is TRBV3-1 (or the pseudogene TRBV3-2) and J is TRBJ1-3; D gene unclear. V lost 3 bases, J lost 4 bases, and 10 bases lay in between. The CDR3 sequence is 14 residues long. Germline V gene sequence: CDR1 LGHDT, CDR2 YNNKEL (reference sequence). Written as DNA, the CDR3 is TGTGCCAGCAGCCATACTAGGGCGGGAAACACCATATATTTT. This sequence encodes CASSHTRAGNTIYF.

This chain's CDR3 is CASSPLGGNDSPLHF. The CDR3 coding sequence is TGTGCCAGCTCACCCCTCGGGGGAAATGATTCACCCCTCCACTTT. This chain joins TRBV18 and TRBJ1-6; TRBD1 is a possible D gene (5 bases). Trimming removed 3 bases at V and 8 bases at J, with 14 bases between. The CDR3 is made up of 15 amino acids. Germline assignment: CDR1 KGHSH and CDR2 LQKENI.

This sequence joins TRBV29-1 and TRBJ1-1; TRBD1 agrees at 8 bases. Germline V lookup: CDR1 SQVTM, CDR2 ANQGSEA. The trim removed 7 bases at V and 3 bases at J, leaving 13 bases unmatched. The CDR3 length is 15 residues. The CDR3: CSAEGSQGADTEAFF. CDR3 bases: TGCAGCGCTGAGGGGTCGCAGGGGGCCGACACTGAAGCTTTCTTT. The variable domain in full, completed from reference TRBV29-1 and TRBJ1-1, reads SAVISQKPSRDICQRGTSLTIQCQVDSQVTMMFWYRQQPGQSLTLIATANQGSEATYESGFVIDKFPISRPNLTFSTLTVSNMSPEDSSIYLCSAEGSQGADTEAFFGQGTRLTVV.

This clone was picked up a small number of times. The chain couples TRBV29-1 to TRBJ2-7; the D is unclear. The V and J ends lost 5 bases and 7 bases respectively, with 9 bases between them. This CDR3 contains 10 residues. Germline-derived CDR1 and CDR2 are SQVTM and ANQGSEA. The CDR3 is CSVRSREQYF. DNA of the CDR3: TGCAGCGTTCGTAGTCGGGAGCAGTACTTC.

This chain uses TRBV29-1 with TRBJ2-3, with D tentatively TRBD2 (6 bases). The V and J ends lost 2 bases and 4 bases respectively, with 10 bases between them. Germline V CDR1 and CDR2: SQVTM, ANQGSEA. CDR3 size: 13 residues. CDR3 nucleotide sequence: TGCAGCGTTGAAAAGGGAGGCCCAGATACGCAGTATTTT. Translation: CSVEKGGPDTQYF.

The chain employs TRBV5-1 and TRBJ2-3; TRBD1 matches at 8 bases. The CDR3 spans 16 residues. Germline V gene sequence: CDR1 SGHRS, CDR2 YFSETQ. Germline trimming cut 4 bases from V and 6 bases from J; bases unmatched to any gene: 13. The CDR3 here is CASSQTSSRTGDTQYF. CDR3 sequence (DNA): TGCGCCAGCAGCCAGACCTCTTCGCGGACAGGGGATACGCAGTATTTT.

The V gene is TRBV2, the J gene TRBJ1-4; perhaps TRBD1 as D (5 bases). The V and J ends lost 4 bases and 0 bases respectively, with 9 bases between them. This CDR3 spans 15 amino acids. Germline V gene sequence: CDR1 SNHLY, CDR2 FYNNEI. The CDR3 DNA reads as TGTGCCAGCAGTGTTGGCAGGGCAACTAATGAAAAACTGTTTTTT. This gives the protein CASSVGRATNEKLFF.

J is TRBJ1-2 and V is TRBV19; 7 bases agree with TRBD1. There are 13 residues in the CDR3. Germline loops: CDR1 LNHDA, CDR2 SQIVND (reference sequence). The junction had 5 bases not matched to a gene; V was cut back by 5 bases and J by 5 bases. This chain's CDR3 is CASSPGQRYGYTF. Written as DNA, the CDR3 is TGTGCCAGTAGTCCGGGACAGAGGTATGGCTACACCTTC.

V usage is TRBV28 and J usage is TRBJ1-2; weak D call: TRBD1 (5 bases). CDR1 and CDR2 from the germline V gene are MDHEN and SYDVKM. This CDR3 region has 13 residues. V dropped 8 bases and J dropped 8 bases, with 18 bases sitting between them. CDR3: CASLKFQGLGYTF. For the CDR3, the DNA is TGTGCCAGCCTTAAGTTTCAGGGCTTAGGCTACACCTTC.

The CDR3 loop reads CASRPTGGNNYGYTF. The CDR3 nucleotides read TGTGCCAGCAGGCCTACAGGCGGCAATAACTATGGCTACACCTTC. This chain connects TRBV14 to TRBJ1-2; perhaps TRBD1 as D (5 bases). V lost 6 bases to trimming and J lost 1 base, with 15 bases between them. The CDR3 length is 15 residues. CDR1 is SGHDN, CDR2 FVKESK, per germline.

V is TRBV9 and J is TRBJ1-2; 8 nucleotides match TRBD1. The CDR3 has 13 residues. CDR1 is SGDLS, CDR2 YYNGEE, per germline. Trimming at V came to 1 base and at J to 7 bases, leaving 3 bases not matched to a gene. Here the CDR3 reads CASSVQGAGGYTF. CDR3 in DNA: TGTGCCAGCAGCGTACAGGGGGCAGGTGGCTACACCTTC.

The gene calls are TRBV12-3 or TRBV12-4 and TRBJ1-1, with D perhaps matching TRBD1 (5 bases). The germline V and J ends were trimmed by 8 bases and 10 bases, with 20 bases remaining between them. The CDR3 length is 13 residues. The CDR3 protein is CASANELGVVAFF. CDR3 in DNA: TGTGCCAGCGCAAATGAGTTAGGGGTGGTAGCTTTCTTT.

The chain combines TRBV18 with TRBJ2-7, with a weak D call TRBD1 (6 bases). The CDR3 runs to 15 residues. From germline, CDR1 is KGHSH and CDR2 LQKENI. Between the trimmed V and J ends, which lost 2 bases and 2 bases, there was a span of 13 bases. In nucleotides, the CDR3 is TGTGCCAGCTCACCAGAACAGGGCAAGACCTACGAGCAGTACGTC. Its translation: CASSPEQGKTYEQYV.

The CDR3 region has the DNA TGTGCCAGCAGTGCAAACCGGGACAGCCTTTTGGTCTCTGGAAACACCATATATTTT. Its translation: CASSANRDSLLVSGNTIYF. The chain links TRBV6-1 to TRBJ1-3, with 7 bases that match TRBD1. There are 19 residues in the CDR3. Trimming removed 4 bases from V and 0 bases from J; junction bases left unmatched: 15. Germline V gene data show CDR1 as MNHNS and CDR2 as SASEGT.

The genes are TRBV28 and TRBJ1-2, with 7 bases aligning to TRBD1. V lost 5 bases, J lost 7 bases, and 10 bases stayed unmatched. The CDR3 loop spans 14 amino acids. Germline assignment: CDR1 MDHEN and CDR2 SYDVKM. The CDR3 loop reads CASSPPRQGVGYTF. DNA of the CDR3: TGTGCCAGCAGTCCTCCTAGACAGGGTGTTGGCTACACCTTC.

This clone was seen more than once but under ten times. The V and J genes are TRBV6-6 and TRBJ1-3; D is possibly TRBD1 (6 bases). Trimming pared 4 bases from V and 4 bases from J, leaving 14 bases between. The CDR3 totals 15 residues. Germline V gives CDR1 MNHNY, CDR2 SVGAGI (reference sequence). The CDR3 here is CASSFEGVWGNTIYF. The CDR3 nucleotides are TGTGCCAGCAGTTTCGAGGGGGTTTGGGGAAACACCATATATTTT.

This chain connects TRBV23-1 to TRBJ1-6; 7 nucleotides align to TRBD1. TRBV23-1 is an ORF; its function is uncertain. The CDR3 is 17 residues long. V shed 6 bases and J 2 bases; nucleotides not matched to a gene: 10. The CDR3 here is CASSRSQGEAYNSPLHF. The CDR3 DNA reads TGCGCCAGCAGCCGCTCCCAGGGGGAGGCCTATAATTCACCCCTCCACTTT.

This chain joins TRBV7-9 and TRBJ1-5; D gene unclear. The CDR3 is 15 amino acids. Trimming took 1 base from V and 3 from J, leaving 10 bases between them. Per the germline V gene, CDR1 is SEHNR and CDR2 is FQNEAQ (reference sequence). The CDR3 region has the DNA TGTGCCAGCAGCTTAGAGGAGGGATTCAATCAGCCCCAGCATTTT. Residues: CASSLEEGFNQPQHF.

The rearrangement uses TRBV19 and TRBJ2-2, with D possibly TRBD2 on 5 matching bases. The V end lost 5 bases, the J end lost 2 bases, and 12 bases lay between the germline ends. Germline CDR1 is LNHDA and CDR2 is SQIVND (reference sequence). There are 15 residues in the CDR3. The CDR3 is CASSFSGVNTGELFF. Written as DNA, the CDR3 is TGTGCCAGTAGTTTCTCCGGGGTCAACACCGGGGAGCTGTTTTTT.